What follows is one T cell receptor (beta chain) and its context. The antigen remains undetermined. CDR1 MNHNS and CDR2 SASEGT come from the germline V gene. Trimming pared 2 bases from V and 10 bases from J, leaving 17 bases between. The CDR3 is made up of 15 amino acids. Some clones are missing from TCRdb's copy, which holds only in-frame ones; the method was immunoSEQ multiplex PCR. The table has some 41,000 clones, 75% to 95% seen once. This specimen belongs to a study of graft-versus-host responses after intestinal transplantation. Study as a whole: For two to three years after anti-thymocyte globulin induction, all recipients took tacrolimus and steroids. Study-wide findings and caveats: Peak GvH clone levels in circulation were associated with early post-transplant HvG declines. Clonal ratios of graft-versus-host to host-versus-graft in allografts were high for patients exhibiting graft-donor T cell macrochimerism. The authors found GvH clones in recipient marrow, some appearing first in ileum or blood.

The sequence was obtained from a human patient who received an intestinal transplant, so some T cells may come from the graft donor. The material was PBMCs, obtained approximately 320 days after intestinal transplant. The rearrangement links TRBV6-1 to TRBJ1-4; no clear D. The CDR3 nucleotides read TGTGCCAGCAGTGAACTATGGAGTTCCGGTGGAAAACTGTTTTTT. Protein sequence: CASSELWSSGGKLFF.